A single sample is the source of the 29 T cell receptor beta chains below, sequenced in a study of T cells in women clearing cervical HPV infection. Here immunoSEQ multiplex PCR was the method, and the copy in TCRdb shows in-frame clones only, minus some. This specimen shows tens of thousands of clones; the ten leading clones hold 5% to 7%. The sequencing input was blood buffy coat. These TCRs come from a woman between 18 and 70 years old with a cervical HPV16 infection that either progressed to CIN3+ or cleared (not recorded which).

Regarding this clone: The read is 3 residues too short to cover the CDR3 end, so that end is filled in from the germline J gene. The rearrangement joins TRBV5-1 to TRBJ2-5; 9 nucleotides agree with TRBD2. J gave up 1 base and V 5 bases, and 9 bases lay outside the gene matches. Germline V lookup: CDR1 SGHRS, CDR2 YFSETQ. There are 16 residues in the CDR3. The CDR3 loop is CASREAGGPPQETQYF. CDR3 bases read: TGCGCCAGCAGGGAGGCGGGAGGGCCTCCCCAAGAGACC.

Points on this clone: The read finishes 3 residues shy of the CDR3 end, and the germline J gene is used to complete it. This chain uses TRBV2 with TRBJ1-5; D might be TRBD1 (6 bases). With 2 bases removed from V and 4 bases from J, the gap between germline ends came to 12 bases. The germline gives CDR1 SNHLY, CDR2 FYNNEI. This CDR3 has 15 residues. The CDR3 spells CASSEYRAGNQPQHF. Incomplete CDR3 DNA: TGTGCCAGCAGTGAATACAGGGCTGGGAATCAGCCC. Combining the CDR3 with reference TRBV2 and TRBJ1-5 gives the whole variable domain EPEVTQTPSHQVTQMGQEVILRCVPISNHLYFYWYRQILGQKVEFLVSFYNNEISEKSEIFDDQFSVERPDGSNFTLKIRSTKLEDSAMYFCASSEYRAGNQPQHFGDGTRLSIL.

Remarks on this clone: Coverage ceases 3 residues before the CDR3 finishes, and the germline J gene fills in the end. The chain uses TRBV20-1 and TRBJ2-7, with 7 positions matching TRBD2. The J segment lost 2 bases and the V segment lost 3 bases, leaving 16 bases of the junction unmatched. The CDR3 is 17 amino acids. Germline V gene sequence: CDR1 DFQATT, CDR2 SNEGSKA (reference sequence). CDR3 bases read: TGCAGTGCTAGTGCCCGAGGACTAGGAGCGGGGCCCTACGAG. Amino acids: CSASARGLGAGPYE. The full CDR3 reads CSASARGLGAGPYEQYF.

A remark on this clone: Read sequence stops 3 residues before the CDR3 end, and the germline J gene provides the missing end. This rearrangement joins TRBV20-1 to TRBJ2-2; 16 bases match TRBD2. The CDR3 spans 15 residues. Germline-derived CDR1 and CDR2 are DFQATT and SNEGSKA (reference sequence). The junction had 2 bases not matched to a gene; V was cut back by 3 bases and J by 7 bases. CDR3 bases read: TGCAGTGCTAGGGGGACTAGCGGGAGGGTCGGGGAG. Translation gives CSARGTSGRVGE. The whole CDR3 sequence reads CSARGTSGRVGELFF.

As concerns this clone: The read terminates 3 residues before the CDR3 end, so the remaining end is supplied by the germline J gene. This rearrangement joins TRBV20-1 to TRBJ2-1; TRBD2 is a possible D gene (6 bases). The CDR3 sequence is 16 residues long. Trimming left V 1 base short and J 7 bases short, with 20 bases between. The germline CDR1 and CDR2 sequences are DFQATT and SNEGSKA (reference sequence). This CDR3 reads CSARVRRLVVGNEQFF. The sequenced CDR3 bases are TGCAGTGCTAGAGTAAGGAGACTAGTGGTCGGTAATGAG.

The CDR3 sequence is CASSQTGVGPYEQYF. The sequenced CDR3 bases are TGTGCCAGCAGCCAGACGGGGGTCGGCCCCTACGAG. The V and J genes are TRBV7-2 and TRBJ2-7; perhaps TRBD2 as D (6 bases). The read halts 3 residues ahead of the CDR3 end, with the missing end drawn from the germline J gene. The ends were cut back, 5 bases at V and 2 bases at J, with 16 bases in the middle. From germline, CDR1 is SGHTA and CDR2 FQGNSA. This CDR3 spans 15 amino acids. The whole variable domain, filled in from reference TRBV7-2 and TRBJ2-7, reads GAGVSQSPSNKVTEKGKDVELRCDPISGHTALYWYRQSLGQGLEFLIYFQGNSAPDKSGLPSDRFSAERTGGSVSTLTIQRTQQEDSAVYLCASSQTGVGPYEQYFGPGTRLTVT.

Of note for this clone: Read sequence stops 3 residues before the CDR3 end, and the germline J gene provides the missing end. The V gene is TRBV7-3, the J gene TRBJ2-2; D gene ambiguous. Germline V gene lookup returns CDR1 SGHTA and CDR2 FQGTGA. This CDR3 comprises 14 residues. V shed 5 bases and J shed 1 base, with 8 bases lying between them. The covered CDR3 bases are TGTGCCAGCAGCCCTCGACAGAACACCGGGGAG. Translation gives CASSPRQNTGE. The full CDR3 reads CASSPRQNTGELFF. Full variable domain (remainder filled in from reference TRBV7-3 and TRBJ2-2): GAGVSQTPSNKVTEKGKYVELRCDPISGHTALYWYRQSLGQGPEFLIYFQGTGAADDSGLPNDRFFAVRPEGSVSTLKIQRTERGDSAVYLCASSPRQNTGELFFGEGSRLTVL.

Points on this clone: The read halts 3 residues ahead of the CDR3 end, with the missing end drawn from the germline J gene. The J gene is TRBJ1-4, the V gene TRBV6-2 or TRBV6-3; TRBD1 agrees at 7 bases. Germline CDR1 is MNHEY and CDR2 is SVGEGT. V gave up 4 bases and J gave up 7 bases; unmatched junction bases: 12. This CDR3 comprises 16 residues. CDR3 amino acids: CASSSPQGPWGEKLFF. Partial CDR3 DNA: TGTGCCAGCAGTTCCCCACAGGGGCCATGGGGTGAAAAA.

In regard to this clone: The read finishes 3 residues shy of the CDR3 end, and the germline J gene is used to complete it. The gene calls are TRBV5-1 and TRBJ2-3, with D perhaps matching TRBD2 (6 bases). This CDR3 has 17 residues. Trimming took 4 bases from V and 2 from J, leaving 20 bases between them. Germline CDR1 is SGHRS and CDR2 is YFSETQ. The CDR3 loop is CASSQTLLGDSTDTQYF. Partial CDR3 DNA: TGCGCCAGCAGCCAAACCTTGTTGGGGGACTCCACAGATACG.

To note about this clone: The CDR3 extends 3 residues past the end of the read, so its final part is completed from the germline J gene. This chain connects TRBV4-1 to TRBJ2-7, with D perhaps TRBD2 (5 bases). Deletions cut 0 bases from V and 0 bases from J, with 6 bases between. The CDR3 has 14 amino acids. Per germline, CDR1 MGHRA and CDR2 YSYEKL. CDR3 region: CASSQDDYSYEQYF. The sequenced CDR3 bases are TGCGCCAGCAGCCAAGACGACTACTCCTACGAG.

A note on this clone: The DNA ends 3 residues before the CDR3 does, and the rest of the CDR3 is filled in from the germline J gene. The chain employs TRBV27 and TRBJ2-7, with 11 bases lining up with TRBD2. V lost 2 bases, J lost 3 bases, and 0 bases stayed unmatched. Germline values: CDR1 MNHEY, CDR2 SMNVEV (reference sequence). CDR3 length: 14 residues. The CDR3 reads CASSLGTSGYEQYF. The covered CDR3 bases are TGTGCCAGCAGTTTAGGGACTAGCGGCTACGAG.

Details on this clone: The read halts 3 residues ahead of the CDR3 end, with the missing end drawn from the germline J gene. The chain combines TRBV20-1 with TRBJ2-7; a weak D match, TRBD1 (9 bases). In germline, CDR1 is DFQATT, CDR2 SNEGSKA (reference sequence). The V gene lost 5 bases and the J gene lost 2 bases, with 34 bases spanning the gap. There are 20 residues in the CDR3. The part of the CDR3 DNA that was read is TGCAGTGCTCGGAAGCGTCCGGGACAGGGCGGCGGGAGGTTCCCCTACGAG. Amino acid sequence: CSARKRPGQGGGRFPYE. The CDR3 in full is CSARKRPGQGGGRFPYEQYF.

Notes on this clone: The read is 3 residues too short to cover the CDR3 end, so that end is filled in from the germline J gene. The V call is TRBV28, the J call TRBJ2-5; the D call may be TRBD1 or TRBD2 (5 bases each). The CDR3 spans 14 residues. In germline, CDR1 is MDHEN, CDR2 SYDVKM. Trimming cost V 3 bases and J 5 bases, with 13 bases left between them. The CDR3 spells CASSLRGLAETQYF. The CDR3 DNA, read in part, is TGTGCCAGCAGTTTGAGGGGCTTGGCTGAGACC.

Of note for this clone: The read finishes 3 residues shy of the CDR3 end, and the germline J gene is used to complete it. V and J are TRBV5-1 and TRBJ2-1; 10 positions match TRBD1. The J segment lost 1 base and the V segment lost 3 bases, leaving 13 bases of the junction unmatched. CDR1 SGHRS and CDR2 YFSETQ come from the germline V gene. The CDR3 totals 19 residues. CDR3 sequence: CASSYKGTGALGSYNEQFF. CDR3 DNA, as far as it was read: TGCGCCAGCAGCTATAAAGGGACAGGGGCCCTTGGGTCCTACAATGAG.

Concerning this clone itself: The CDR3 end falls 3 residues outside the read, so it is completed with the germline J gene. This chain joins TRBV27 and TRBJ2-7; 10 bases fit TRBD1. J was trimmed by 5 bases and V by 2 bases; bases with no gene match: 9. The CDR3 spans 16 residues. Per the germline V gene, CDR1 is MNHEY and CDR2 is SMNVEV (reference sequence). Incomplete CDR3 DNA: TGTGCCAGCAGTTTAACCCGGGACAGGGGAGGGGACGAG. Protein: CASSLTRDRGGDE. The CDR3, in full, reads CASSLTRDRGGDEQYF.

Comment on this clone: The read stops 3 residues short of the end of the CDR3; the missing end is completed from the germline J gene. This chain joins TRBV9 and TRBJ2-7; possible D gene TRBD1, 6 bases. CDR1 SGDLS and CDR2 YYNGEE come from the germline V gene. This CDR3 comprises 15 residues. Trimming took off 5 bases at V and 0 bases at J, with 15 bases between the two ends. This CDR3 reads CASSATGLSSYEQYF. The CDR3 DNA, read in part, is TGTGCCAGCAGTGCGACAGGTCTTAGCTCCTACGAG.

Concerning this clone itself: The observed sequence ends 3 residues before the CDR3 terminus, with the missing tail filled in from the germline J gene. The J gene is TRBJ2-5, the V gene TRBV5-1; D not certain. V was clipped by 2 bases and J by 6 bases, with 11 bases between them. The CDR3 runs to 13 residues. Germline CDR1 and CDR2: SGHRS and YFSETQ. The CDR3: CASSLAATQTQYF. The CDR3 bases that were read are TGCGCCAGCAGCTTAGCAGCGACCCAGACC.

Details on this clone: The read ends 3 residues before the CDR3 terminus; that terminus is restored from the germline J gene. The chain uses TRBV10-2 and TRBJ2-6; no definite D call. The CDR3 extends over 14 amino acids. Germline CDR1 is WSHSY and CDR2 is SAAADI. Trimming left V 7 bases short and J 1 base short, with 8 bases between. CDR3 in amino acids: CASTVWSGANVLTF. The CDR3 DNA, read in part, is TGCGCCAGCACGGTATGGTCTGGGGCCAACGTC.

Details on this clone: The read ends 3 residues shy of where the CDR3 ends; the end is completed using the germline J gene. V gene TRBV29-1 combines with J gene TRBJ2-1, with D uncertain. There are 12 residues in the CDR3. CDR1 is SQVTM and CDR2 is ANQGSEA in the germline V gene. The V gene lost 7 bases and the J gene lost 5 bases, with 12 bases spanning the gap. Incomplete CDR3 DNA: TGCAGCGCGGGTCTATTCGACAATGAG. Translating gives CSAGLFDNE. The full CDR3 is CSAGLFDNEQFF.

Note on this clone: The CDR3 extends 3 residues past the end of the read, so its final part is completed from the germline J gene. V is TRBV7-2 and J is TRBJ1-3; D is unresolved. The CDR3 consists of 14 residues. Per the germline V gene, CDR1 is SGHTA and CDR2 is FQGNSA. Trimming cost V 5 bases and J 1 base, with 9 bases left between them. CDR3 bases read: TGTGCCAGCAGCGCGTACAGTTCTGGAAACACC. It is translated as CASSAYSSGNT. The whole CDR3 sequence reads CASSAYSSGNTIYF.

Worth noting for this clone: The read ends 3 residues shy of where the CDR3 ends; the end is completed using the germline J gene. J is TRBJ2-3 and V is TRBV7-9; the match to TRBD2 covers 7 bases. The CDR3 spans 15 residues. Germline V lookup: CDR1 SEHNR, CDR2 FQNEAQ (reference sequence). The ends lost 4 bases at V and 1 base at J; junction bases unmatched: 5. CDR3 sequence reads: CASSSTSVGTDTQYF. Partial CDR3 DNA: TGTGCCAGCAGCTCAACTAGCGTAGGCACAGATACG.

Of note for this clone: The observed sequence ends 3 residues before the CDR3 terminus, with the missing tail filled in from the germline J gene. The J gene is TRBJ1-2, the V gene TRBV7-2; D unclear. This CDR3 contains 13 residues. Germline values: CDR1 SGHTA, CDR2 FQGNSA. The CDR3 DNA, read in part, is TGTGCCAGCAGAAGAATGCGGGGAGGGGGC. Translating it yields CASRRMRGGG. The entire CDR3 is CASRRMRGGGYTF.

About this clone itself: Read coverage stops 3 residues before the CDR3 terminus; the germline J gene supplies the remainder. The chain uses TRBV11-3 and TRBJ1-5; D remains ambiguous. Germline values: CDR1 SGHNT, CDR2 YENEEA. Trimming left V 3 bases short and J 0 bases short, with 9 bases between. The CDR3 totals 15 residues. This CDR3 is CASSFSYYSNQPQHF. The sequenced CDR3 bases are TGTGCCAGCAGCTTCAGTTATTATAGCAATCAGCCC.

Concerning this clone itself: Sequencing ends 3 residues short of the CDR3 end; the germline J gene provides the rest. The chain couples TRBV20-1 to TRBJ2-3; TRBD2 agrees at 12 bases. The length of the CDR3 is 15 residues. V lost 7 bases and J lost 1; bases outside the gene matches: 6. Germline values: CDR1 DFQATT, CDR2 SNEGSKA (reference sequence). Partial CDR3 DNA: TGCAGTGTGCTAGCGGGAGGGCCAGGCACAGATACG. It translates to CSVLAGGPGTDT. The whole CDR3 protein is CSVLAGGPGTDTQYF.

Comment on this clone: An end of the junction does not agree with germline; a read error may underlie this. The read ends 3 residues before the CDR3 terminus; that terminus is restored from the germline J gene. The chain recombines TRBV24-1 with TRBJ2-1; 12 nucleotides align to TRBD2. The germline V gene encodes CDR1 KGHDR and CDR2 SFDVKD. This CDR3 has 17 residues. Incomplete CDR3 DNA: TGTGTCACCAGTTATTCCCGGACTAGCGGGGACTACAATGAG. Translated, it gives CVTSYSRTSGDYNE. The entire CDR3 is CVTSYSRTSGDYNEQFF.

CDR3 bases read: TGTGCCAGCAGCGAAAGAGCGCCCCGGGACACGTCTAACTATGGC. Its translation is CASSERAPRDTSNYG. The whole CDR3 sequence reads CASSERAPRDTSNYGYTF. The V call is TRBV28, the J call TRBJ1-2; D may be TRBD1 (6 bases). The read gets to within 3 residues of the CDR3 end, and the germline J gene fills in the rest. CDR1 and CDR2 (germline): MDHEN, SYDVKM. V gave up 6 bases and J gave up 0 bases, with 23 bases separating them. The CDR3 runs to 18 residues.

A remark on this clone: Coverage ceases 3 residues before the CDR3 finishes, and the germline J gene fills in the end. The chain employs TRBV5-1 and TRBJ1-2, with 10 bases matching TRBD1. The CDR3 spans 16 residues. The V gene's germline CDR1 is SGHRS and CDR2 YFSETQ. CDR3 amino acids: CASSLGPWTGGFGYTF. The CDR3 bases that were read are TGCGCCAGCAGCTTGGGACCCTGGACAGGGGGATTCGGC.

In regard to this clone: The read stops 3 residues short of the end of the CDR3; the missing end is completed from the germline J gene. This chain uses TRBV20-1 with TRBJ2-3; 10 positions match TRBD2. The CDR3 is 13 amino acids. V lost 6 bases to trimming and J lost 4 bases; unmatched junction nucleotides: 4. Germline CDR1 reads DFQATT; CDR2 reads SNEGSKA (reference sequence). The CDR3 here is CSALGLASDTQYF. The sequenced part of the CDR3 DNA is TGCAGTGCCCTGGGACTAGCGTCAGATACG.

Concerning this clone itself: The read ends 3 residues shy of where the CDR3 ends; the end is completed using the germline J gene. The chain employs TRBV5-6 and TRBJ2-7; D might be TRBD1 (5 bases). CDR3 length: 13 amino acids. Trimming left V 0 bases short and J 2 bases short, with 6 bases between. Germline values: CDR1 SGHDT, CDR2 YYEEEE. The chain's CDR3 is CASSLAGPYEQYF. CDR3 DNA, as far as it was read: TGTGCCAGCAGCTTGGCAGGGCCCTACGAG.